This T cell receptor (beta chain) was found in a study of T cell responses to AZD1222 COVID-19 vaccine. V was trimmed by 10 bases and J by 2 bases, leaving 15 bases between them. This CDR3 is built from 13 residues. Looked up from germline, CDR1 is LNHDA and CDR2 is SQIVND (reference sequence). Assay used: immunoSEQ multiplex PCR; TCRdb lists only in-frame clones, some missing. In the table there are about 140,000 clones, approximately 89% of which are singletons. The chain joins TRBV19 to TRBJ2-7; perhaps TRBD1 as D (5 bases). The clonotype comes from an adult who received the AZD1222 COVID-19 vaccine. The sequencing used peripheral blood, collected 28 days after the second AZD1222 dose. The CDR3 nucleotides read TGTGCCACCTCGCCGGACATTCCCTACGAGCAGTACTTC. Translated: CATSPDIPYEQYF.